These 28 T cell receptor beta chains share one sample of origin, sequenced in a study of blood T cell repertoires in COVID-19. Using immunoSEQ multiplex PCR, the repertoire was profiled, and TCRdb retains in-frame clones only, with some absent. The repertoire holds under 200,000 clones, with approximately 90% as singletons. The sample taken for sequencing was peripheral blood. The origin of the receptors is a young man with acute or convalescent COVID-19.

This clone has a single count. The rearrangement links TRBV30 to TRBJ1-3; D remains ambiguous. The length of the CDR3 is 14 residues. The V end lost 3 bases, the J end lost 3 bases, and 12 bases lay between the germline ends. Germline V gene lookup returns CDR1 GTSNPN and CDR2 SVGIG (reference sequence). As DNA, the CDR3 is TGTGCCTGGAGGAGGGATTACGGTGGAAACACCATATATTTT. Translated: CAWRRDYGGNTIYF.

V and J are TRBV7-9 and TRBJ1-2; D unclear. Trimming removed 1 base at V and 4 bases at J, with 4 bases between. CDR1 is SEHNR and CDR2 is FQNEAQ in the germline V gene (reference sequence). This CDR3 comprises 12 residues. CDR3 bases: TGTGCCAGCAGCTTAGACAGCTATGGCTACACCTTC. Its translation is CASSLDSYGYTF.

J is TRBJ1-5 and V is TRBV19, with 7 bases that match TRBD1. V lost 5 bases, J lost 1 base, and 5 bases stayed unmatched. The CDR3 is 15 amino acids. CDR1 LNHDA and CDR2 SQIVND come from the germline V gene (reference sequence). Written as DNA, the CDR3 is TGTGCCAGTAGTTGGGACAGTTTAAGCAATCAGCCCCAGCATTTT. It is translated as CASSWDSLSNQPQHF. The full variable domain, its missing parts supplied by reference TRBV19 and TRBJ1-5, is DGGITQSPKYLFRKEGQNVTLSCEQNLNHDAMYWYRQDPGQGLRLIYYSQIVNDFQKGDIAEGYSVSREKKESFPLTVTSAQKNPTAFYLCASSWDSLSNQPQHFGDGTRLSIL.

V usage is TRBV7-2 and J usage is TRBJ1-1; 7 bases match TRBD1. The CDR3 spans 14 residues. V was clipped by 1 base and J by 4 bases; unmatched bases: 3. The germline gives CDR1 SGHTA, CDR2 FQGNSA. CDR3 nucleotides: TGTGCCAGCAGCTTAGGATACAGGGGCACTGAAGCTTTCTTT. It is translated as CASSLGYRGTEAFF.

The rearrangement uses TRBV6-5 and TRBJ1-1; D remains ambiguous. The CDR3 totals 14 residues. Deletions cut 6 bases from V and 1 base from J, with 12 bases between. Germline V CDR1 and CDR2: MNHEY, SVGAGI. This CDR3 reads CASRASLANTEAFF. DNA for the CDR3: TGTGCCAGCAGGGCCAGTTTAGCGAACACTGAAGCTTTCTTT.

The rearrangement joins TRBV7-3 to TRBJ2-3, with 11 bases that match TRBD2. V lost 1 base, J lost 5 bases, and 8 bases stayed unmatched. The CDR3 is made up of 17 amino acids. The germline V gene encodes CDR1 SGHTA and CDR2 FQGTGA. The CDR3 nucleotides read TGTGCCAGCAGCTTAAGGAAGGTAGCGGGGGGGCGAGATACGCAGTATTTT. As protein: CASSLRKVAGGRDTQYF.

This clone appeared once. The rearrangement joins TRBV6-5 to TRBJ1-1; D may be TRBD1 (5 bases). The CDR3 is made up of 16 amino acids. Trimming stripped 0 bases from V and 3 bases from J, with 14 bases between. Germline CDR1 reads MNHEY; CDR2 reads SVGAGI. This CDR3 is CASSYSSGSRDTEAFF. Written as DNA, the CDR3 is TGTGCCAGCAGTTACTCGTCAGGGTCTAGGGACACTGAAGCTTTCTTT.

The genes are TRBV28 and TRBJ2-3, with TRBD1 identical over 7 bases. CDR1 is MDHEN and CDR2 is SYDVKM in the germline V gene. Germline trimming cut 5 bases from V and 1 base from J; bases unmatched to any gene: 9. This CDR3 region has 16 residues. The CDR3 DNA reads TGTGCCAGCAGTCGTGGGTTCGGACAGGGCACAGATACGCAGTATTTT. Translation: CASSRGFGQGTDTQYF.

The table lists this clone with a count of one. The chain links TRBV10-3 to TRBJ1-2; the match to TRBD1 covers 10 bases. The CDR3 length is 14 residues. The germline V gene encodes CDR1 ENHRY and CDR2 SYGVKD. The V segment lost 7 bases and the J segment 4 bases; nucleotides outside the gene matches: 6. CDR3 residues: CAINTGQGTYGYTF. Here the CDR3 DNA reads TGTGCCATCAATACGGGACAGGGGACCTATGGCTACACCTTC.

V usage is TRBV9 and J usage is TRBJ2-1, with unresolved D. This CDR3 is 15 amino acids long. Trimming removed 4 bases from V and 4 bases from J, with 15 bases in between. Looked up from germline, CDR1 is SGDLS and CDR2 is YYNGEE. As DNA, the CDR3 is TGTGCCAGCAGCCCCCCGGCTAGAACATACAATGAGCAGTTCTTC. Amino acid sequence: CASSPPARTYNEQFF.

The chain couples TRBV30 to TRBJ2-7; 7 bases match TRBD1. Losses at the gene ends were 2 bases for V and 7 bases for J; bases not matched to a gene: 5. The CDR3 runs to 12 residues. Germline values: CDR1 GTSNPN, CDR2 SVGIG (reference sequence). CDR3 protein: CAWSRAGGEQYF. In nucleotides, the CDR3 is TGTGCCTGGAGTCGTGCAGGGGGTGAGCAGTACTTC.

The chain employs TRBV28 and TRBJ2-6; 7 bases map to TRBD1. V was pared by 4 bases and J by 3 bases, with 9 bases of the junction left unmatched. The CDR3 consists of 17 residues. Germline lookup yields CDR1 MDHEN and CDR2 SYDVKM. The DNA of the CDR3 is TGTGCCAGCAGTTCGCCACAGGGGCTGGGTGGGGCCAACGTCCTGACTTTC. It specifies CASSSPQGLGGANVLTF.

The V gene is TRBV30, the J gene TRBJ1-2; TRBD1 agrees at 11 bases. The junction had 9 bases not matched to a gene; V was cut back by 5 bases and J by 7 bases. Germline V gene sequence: CDR1 GTSNPN, CDR2 SVGIG (reference sequence). The CDR3 runs to 14 residues. CDR3 sequence (DNA): TGTGCCTGGGCGCTGGACAGGGGGCTGTCTGGCTACACCTTC. This sequence encodes CAWALDRGLSGYTF. Complete variable domain (other parts from reference TRBV30 and TRBJ1-2): SQTIHQWPATLVQPVGSPLSLECTVEGTSNPNLYWYRQAAGRGLQLLFYSVGIGQISSEVPQNLSASRPQDRQFILSSKKLLLSDSGFYLCAWALDRGLSGYTFGSGTRLTVV.

The rearrangement joins TRBV28 to TRBJ1-1; 9 bases align to TRBD1. Germline V gene data show CDR1 as MDHEN and CDR2 as SYDVKM. The CDR3 consists of 15 residues. Trimming removed 4 bases from V and 3 bases from J; junction bases left unmatched: 6. The DNA for the CDR3 is TGTGCCAGCAGTTCTACAGGGGGCAAGTACACTGAAGCTTTCTTT. This codes for CASSSTGGKYTEAFF. Full variable domain (missing parts from reference TRBV28 and TRBJ1-1): DVKVTQSSRYLVKRTGEKVFLECVQDMDHENMFWYRQDPGLGLRLIYFSYDVKMKEKGDIPEGYSVSREKKERFSLILESASTNQTSMYLCASSSTGGKYTEAFFGQGTRLTVV.

This chain uses TRBV6-1 with TRBJ1-1; D not certain. This CDR3 is 15 amino acids long. V was shortened by 3 bases and J by 0 bases, with 11 bases between the two germline ends. Germline CDR1 reads MNHNS; CDR2 reads SASEGT. The CDR3 bases are TGTGCCAGCAGTGATCTAGCACCTTTGAACACTGAAGCTTTCTTT. Protein product: CASSDLAPLNTEAFF.

V and J are TRBV21-1 and TRBJ2-7; whether TRBD2, the table's D call, matches the DNA was not checked. TRBV21-1 has pseudogene status. There are 12 residues in the CDR3. The CDR3 nucleotides read TGTGCCGTACTAGCGGGAGCCTACGAGCAGTACTTC. Translation gives CAVLAGAYEQYF.

This clone was counted between two and nine times. The genes are TRBV3-1 (or the pseudogene TRBV3-2) and TRBJ1-3, with 9 bases aligning to TRBD1. This CDR3 is 16 amino acids long. Germline V lookup: CDR1 LGHDT, CDR2 YNNKEL (reference sequence). V was pared by 4 bases and J by 4 bases, with 8 bases of the junction left unmatched. The DNA for the CDR3 is TGTGCCAGCAGCCCCCACAGGGGGCTCGGCGGAAACACCATATATTTT. This codes for CASSPHRGLGGNTIYF.

The chain joins TRBV5-6 to TRBJ2-1; 7 bases line up with TRBD2. V lost 4 bases and J lost 7; bases outside the gene matches: 11. The CDR3 loop spans 15 amino acids. The germline V gene encodes CDR1 SGHDT and CDR2 YYEEEE. As DNA, the CDR3 is TGTGCCAGCAGCCCCGGACTAGGTAGGATGAATGAGCAGTTCTTC. This codes for CASSPGLGRMNEQFF.

This chain links TRBV4-1 with TRBJ2-1; 8 nucleotides line up with TRBD2. CDR1 is MGHRA and CDR2 is YSYEKL in the germline V gene. Trimming at V came to 4 bases and at J to 6 bases, leaving 5 bases not matched to a gene. CDR3 length: 14 amino acids. The DNA for the CDR3 is TGCGCCAGCAGCCCAGGACTAGCAGGCAATGAGCAGTTCTTC. Translating it yields CASSPGLAGNEQFF.

J is TRBJ2-2 and V is TRBV29-1; 10 bases are a match to TRBD2. The germline V gene encodes CDR1 SQVTM and CDR2 ANQGSEA. The ends lost 4 bases at V and 1 base at J; junction bases unmatched: 6. This CDR3 has 16 amino acids. This chain's CDR3 is CSVGRASGGNTGELFF. CDR3 nucleotides: TGCAGCGTTGGTCGAGCTAGCGGGGGGAACACCGGGGAGCTGTTTTTT.

To note about this clone: A much larger clone is a single base away; this may be a read error. The chain links TRBV18 to TRBJ1-5; D gene ambiguous. The CDR3 is made up of 19 amino acids. Trimming shortened V by 3 bases and J by 3 bases, and 24 bases separated the two germline ends. Germline values: CDR1 KGHSH, CDR2 LQKENI. DNA of the CDR3: TGTGCCAGCTCACCTTTTGGGCCCGGCGTCGGCAATAACAATCAGCCCCAGCATTTT. Its translation: CASSPFGPGVGNNNQPQHF.

V is TRBV27 and J is TRBJ2-1, with D maybe TRBD1 (6 bases). The V and J ends lost 6 bases and 5 bases respectively, with 17 bases between them. This CDR3 has 15 amino acids. CDR1 MNHEY and CDR2 SMNVEV come from the germline V gene (reference sequence). The CDR3: CASRTLGALDNEQFF. The CDR3 coding sequence is TGTGCCAGCAGGACCCTGGGGGCCCTCGACAATGAGCAGTTCTTC.

The chain employs TRBV19 and TRBJ1-4; 10 bases match TRBD1. The CDR3 is made up of 15 amino acids. J was trimmed by 7 bases and V by 6 bases; bases with no gene match: 8. Germline V gene lookup returns CDR1 LNHDA and CDR2 SQIVND (reference sequence). The CDR3 nucleotides read TGTGCCAGTAGGACGACAGGGGGCGGTTTTGAAAAACTGTTTTTT. This codes for CASRTTGGGFEKLFF.

The V and J genes are TRBV6-5 and TRBJ1-6; the D gene is possibly TRBD1 (6 bases). The V gene lost 6 bases and the J gene lost 5 bases, with 11 bases spanning the gap. CDR1 is MNHEY and CDR2 is SVGAGI in the germline V gene. The CDR3 spans 14 residues. CDR3 amino acids: CASRPGQHNSPLHF. DNA for the CDR3: TGTGCCAGCAGGCCCGGACAGCATAATTCACCCCTCCACTTT.

This clone appeared a single time. The chain joins TRBV18 to TRBJ1-3, with no clear D. The CDR3 extends over 13 amino acids. Germline loops: CDR1 KGHSH, CDR2 LQKENI. Trimming left V 3 bases short and J 8 bases short, with 11 bases between. CDR3 nucleotide sequence: TGTGCCAGCTCACCTAATCAAAGAGACACCATATATTTT. Residues: CASSPNQRDTIYF.

The rearrangement links TRBV7-3 to TRBJ1-1; 9 bases map to TRBD1. The trim removed 3 bases at V and 3 bases at J, leaving 5 bases unmatched. Germline V gene lookup returns CDR1 SGHTA and CDR2 FQGTGA. CDR3 length: 15 residues. The CDR3 loop reads CASSLDRGQYTEAFF. The DNA for the CDR3 is TGTGCCAGCAGCTTGGACAGGGGACAGTACACTGAAGCTTTCTTT.

The chain joins TRBV2 to TRBJ2-5, with a weak D call TRBD2 (7 bases). The germline V gene encodes CDR1 SNHLY and CDR2 FYNNEI. With 4 bases removed from V and 2 bases from J, the gap between germline ends came to 17 bases. This CDR3 region has 16 residues. The CDR3 coding sequence is TGTGCCAGCAGTGTCCCCCGAGGGGGGGCACAAGAGACCCAGTACTTC. Amino acid sequence: CASSVPRGGAQETQYF.

The chain links TRBV18 to TRBJ1-4; 10 bases match TRBD1. The J segment lost 8 bases and the V segment lost 1 base, leaving 13 bases of the junction unmatched. CDR1 is KGHSH and CDR2 is LQKENI in the germline V gene. The CDR3 is made up of 18 amino acids. The CDR3, as DNA: TGTGCCAGCTCACCACGAGTCGGGACAGGGGCTTTGGGGGAAAAACTGTTTTTT. The encoded protein is CASSPRVGTGALGEKLFF.